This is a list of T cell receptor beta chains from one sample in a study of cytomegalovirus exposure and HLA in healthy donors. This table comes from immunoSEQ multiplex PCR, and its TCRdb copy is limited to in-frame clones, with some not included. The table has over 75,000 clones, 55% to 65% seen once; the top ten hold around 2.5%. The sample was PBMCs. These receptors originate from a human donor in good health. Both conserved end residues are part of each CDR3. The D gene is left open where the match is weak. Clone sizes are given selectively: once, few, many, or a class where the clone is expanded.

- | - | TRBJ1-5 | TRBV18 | TGTGCCAGCTCACCACAACAGGTCCGCAATCAGCCCCAGCATTTT | CASSPQQVRNQPQHF
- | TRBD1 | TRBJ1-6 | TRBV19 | TGTGCCACGACAGGGGTTTCGCCTTCACCCCTCCACTTT | CATTGVSPSPLHF
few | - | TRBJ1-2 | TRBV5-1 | TGCGCCAGCAGCTTGTCTCCGAGCGGACAGAACTATGGCTACACCTTC | CASSLSPSGQNYGYTF
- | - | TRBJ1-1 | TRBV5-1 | TGCGCCAGCAGCTTTCAGGGGAACACTGAAGCTTTCTTT | CASSFQGNTEAFF
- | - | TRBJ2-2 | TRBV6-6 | TGTGCCAGCAGTTCCGGTTCGCCCGGGGAGCTGTTTTTT | CASSSGSPGELFF
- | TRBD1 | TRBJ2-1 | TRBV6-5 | TGTGCCAGCAGCCCCAGACAGGGGGTAAGGAGTGAGCAGTTCTTC | CASSPRQGVRSEQFF
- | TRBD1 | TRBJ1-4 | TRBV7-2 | TGTGCCAGCAGCCAGGGACAGACTAATGAAAAACTGTTTTTT | CASSQGQTNEKLFF
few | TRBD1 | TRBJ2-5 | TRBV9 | TGTGCCAGCAGCGGACAGGGGGCTTCAGGAGAGACCCAGTACTTC | CASSGQGASGETQYF
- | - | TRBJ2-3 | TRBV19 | TGTGCCAGTAGCACCCCAAAAGGGGTGATCGCAGATACGCAGTATTTT | CASSTPKGVIADTQYF
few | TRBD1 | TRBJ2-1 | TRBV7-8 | TGTGCCAGCAGCTTAGCGAGGGGACAGGGGTACAATGAGCAGTTCTTC | CASSLARGQGYNEQFF
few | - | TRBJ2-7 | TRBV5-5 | TGTGCCAGCAGCTCAGGCTCGCCCGCCTACGAGCAGTACTTC | CASSSGSPAYEQYF
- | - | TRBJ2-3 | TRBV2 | TGTGCCAGCAGTGAACAGGCGAGCACAGATACGCAGTATTTT | CASSEQASTDTQYF
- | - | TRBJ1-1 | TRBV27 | TGTGCCAGCAGTTTAGATGGACAGCTGAACACTGAAGCTTTCTTT | CASSLDGQLNTEAFF
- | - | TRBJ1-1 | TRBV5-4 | TGTGCCAGCAGCTTCATCGGCGGGGGGATTTCGGCTGAAGCTTTCTTT | CASSFIGGGISAEAFF
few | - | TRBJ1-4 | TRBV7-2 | TGTGCCAGCAGCTTAGACAGGGTGAATGAAAAACTGTTTTTT | CASSLDRVNEKLFF
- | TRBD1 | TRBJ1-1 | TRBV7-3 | TGTGCCAGCAGCGGGACAGGGACTGAAGCTTTCTTT | CASSGTGTEAFF
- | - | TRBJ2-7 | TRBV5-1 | TGCGCCAGCAGCACGAGGACGGGGATGTCCTACGAGCAGTACTTC | CASSTRTGMSYEQYF
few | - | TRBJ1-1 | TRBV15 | TGTGCCACCAGCAGAGAGGGATCAAGGGGCACTGAAGCTTTCTTT | CATSREGSRGTEAFF
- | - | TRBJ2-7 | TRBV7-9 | TGTGCCATCTCTCAAAACAGCTACGAGCAGTACTTC | CAISQNSYEQYF
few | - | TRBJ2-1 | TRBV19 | TGTGCCAGTAGTATGAGACTTCGGCTGGAGCAGTTCTTC | CASSMRLRLEQFF
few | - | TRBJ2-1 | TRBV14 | TGTGCCAGCAGCCGACGGGGGAGCTCCTACAATGAGCAGTTCTTC | CASSRRGSSYNEQFF
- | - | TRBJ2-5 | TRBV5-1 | TGCGCCAGCAGCTTTGTTGTTTCCGGGCAGGGTGGGCAGACCCAGTACTTC | CASSFVVSGQGGQTQYF
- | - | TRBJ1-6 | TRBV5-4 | TGTGCCAGCAGCTTGGATCTGTTATCCCTCCACTTT | CASSLDLLSLHF
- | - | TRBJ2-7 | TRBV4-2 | TGTGCCAGCAGCCAAGGATTTCAAGAGTCCTACGAGCAGTACTTC | CASSQGFQESYEQYF
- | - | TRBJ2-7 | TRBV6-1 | TGTGCCAGCAGTGGGGGACTCGGGGGGCTGTACGAGCAGTACTTC | CASSGGLGGLYEQYF
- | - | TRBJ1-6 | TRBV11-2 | TGTGCCAGCAGCGGGGCTAGCGGGCCCTCCTATAATTCACCCCTCCACTTT | CASSGASGPSYNSPLHF
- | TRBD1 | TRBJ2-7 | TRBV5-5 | TGTGCCAGCAGCTTGGCCGTAGGGACAGGTCACTACGAGCAGTACTTC | CASSLAVGTGHYEQYF
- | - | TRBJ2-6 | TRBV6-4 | TGTGCCAGCAGTAAAGACAGGCGGGGGGCCAACGTCCTGACTTTC | CASSKDRRGANVLTF
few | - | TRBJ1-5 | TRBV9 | TGTGCCAGCAGCGAGGGGGGGGGCAATCAGCCCCAGCATTTT | CASSEGGGNQPQHF
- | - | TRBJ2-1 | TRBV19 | TGTGCCAGTAGCGCTACCGGGACAAGGATGTCGAATGAGCAGTTCTTC | CASSATGTRMSNEQFF
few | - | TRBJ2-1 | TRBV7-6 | TGTGCCAGCAGCTTAGGGAGAGGGCCCAATTCCTACAATGAGCAGTTCTTC | CASSLGRGPNSYNEQFF
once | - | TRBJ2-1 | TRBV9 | TGTGCCAGCAGCGAGGCGGCCTTAGCGAATGAGCAGTTCTTC | CASSEAALANEQFF
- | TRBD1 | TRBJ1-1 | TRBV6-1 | TGTGCCAGCAGTGAAGGGGACAGGGGGGTTAAGAGAACTGAAGCTTTCTTT | CASSEGDRGVKRTEAFF
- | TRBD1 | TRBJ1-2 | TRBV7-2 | TGTGCCAGCAGCGCCGGGACAGGGACCTATGGCTACACCTTC | CASSAGTGTYGYTF
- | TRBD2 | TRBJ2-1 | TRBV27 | TGTGCCAGCAGTCCGCAGTGGGTTCTAGCGGGGCAGGACAATGAGCAGTTCTTC | CASSPQWVLAGQDNEQFF
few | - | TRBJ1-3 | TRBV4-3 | TGCGCCAGCAGCCAGGGGGCTTTACGCTCTGGAAACACCATATATTTT | CASSQGALRSGNTIYF
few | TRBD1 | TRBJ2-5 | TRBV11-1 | TGTGCCAGCAGCTTAGTGGGGACAGAAAAAGAGACCCAGTACTTC | CASSLVGTEKETQYF
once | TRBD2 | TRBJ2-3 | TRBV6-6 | TGTGCCAGCAGGTCTAGCGGGGACACAGATACGCAGTATTTT | CASRSSGDTDTQYF
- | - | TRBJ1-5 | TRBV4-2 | TGTGCCAGCAGCCAAAGAGAACGAAATCAGCCCCAGCATTTT | CASSQRERNQPQHF
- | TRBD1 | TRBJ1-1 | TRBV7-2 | TGTGCCAGCAGTCAGGGGGCAGACACTGAAGCTTTCTTT | CASSQGADTEAFF
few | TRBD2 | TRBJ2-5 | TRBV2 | TGTGCCAGCAGCCGGACTAGCGGGGGAGAGACCCAGTACTTC | CASSRTSGGETQYF